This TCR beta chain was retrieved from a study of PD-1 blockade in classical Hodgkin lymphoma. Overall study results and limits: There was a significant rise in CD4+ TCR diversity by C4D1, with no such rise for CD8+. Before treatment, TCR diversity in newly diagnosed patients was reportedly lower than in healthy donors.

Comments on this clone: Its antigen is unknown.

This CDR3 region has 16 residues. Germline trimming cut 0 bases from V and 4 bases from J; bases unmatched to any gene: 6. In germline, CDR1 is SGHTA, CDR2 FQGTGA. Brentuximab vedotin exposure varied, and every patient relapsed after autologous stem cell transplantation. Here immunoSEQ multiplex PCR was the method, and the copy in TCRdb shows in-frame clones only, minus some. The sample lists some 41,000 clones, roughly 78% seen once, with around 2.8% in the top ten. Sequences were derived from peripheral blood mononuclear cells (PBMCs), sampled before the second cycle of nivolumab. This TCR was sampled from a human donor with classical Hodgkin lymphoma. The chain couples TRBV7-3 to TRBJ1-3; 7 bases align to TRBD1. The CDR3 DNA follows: TGTGCCAGCAGCTTAACGGCACAGGGGATCGGAAACACCATATATTTT. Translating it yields CASSLTAQGIGNTIYF.